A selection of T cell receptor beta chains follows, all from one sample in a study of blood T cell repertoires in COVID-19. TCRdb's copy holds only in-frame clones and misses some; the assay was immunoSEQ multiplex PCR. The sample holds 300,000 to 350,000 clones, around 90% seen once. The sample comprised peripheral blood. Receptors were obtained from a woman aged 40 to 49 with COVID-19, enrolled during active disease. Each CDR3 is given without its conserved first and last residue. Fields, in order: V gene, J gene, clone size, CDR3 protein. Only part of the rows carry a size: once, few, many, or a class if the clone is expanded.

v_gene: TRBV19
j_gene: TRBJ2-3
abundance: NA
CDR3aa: ASSPGGGGTDTQY

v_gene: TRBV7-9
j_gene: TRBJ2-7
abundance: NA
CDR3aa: ASSLAGTGEQY

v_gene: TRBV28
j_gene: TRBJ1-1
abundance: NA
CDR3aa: ASISYLMNTEAF

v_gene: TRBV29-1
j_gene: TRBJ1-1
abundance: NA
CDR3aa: SARQAFMNTEAF

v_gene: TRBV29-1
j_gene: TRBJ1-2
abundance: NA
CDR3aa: SGGQEYGYT

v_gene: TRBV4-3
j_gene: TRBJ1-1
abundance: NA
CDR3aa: ASSQDRNTEAF

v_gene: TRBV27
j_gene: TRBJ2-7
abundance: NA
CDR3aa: ASSRIYNRDRDSYEQY

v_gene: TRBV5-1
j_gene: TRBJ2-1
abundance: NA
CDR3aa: ASSLGLAGYNEQF

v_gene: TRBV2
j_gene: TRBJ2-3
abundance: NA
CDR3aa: ASSDERVDTQY

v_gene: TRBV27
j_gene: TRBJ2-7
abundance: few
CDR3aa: ASSPRDTLSNEQY

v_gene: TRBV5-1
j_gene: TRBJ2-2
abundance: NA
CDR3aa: ASSLGYRDRANTGELF

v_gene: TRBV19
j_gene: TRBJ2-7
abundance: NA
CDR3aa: ASSSDRGWHEQY

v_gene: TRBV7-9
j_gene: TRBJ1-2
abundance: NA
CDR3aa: ASSPSVPGQGAPYYGYT

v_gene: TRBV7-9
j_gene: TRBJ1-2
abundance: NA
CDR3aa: ASSIPQGQYGYT

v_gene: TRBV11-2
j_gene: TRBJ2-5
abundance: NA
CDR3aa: ASSQGAGEQETQY

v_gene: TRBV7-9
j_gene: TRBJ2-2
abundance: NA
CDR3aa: ASSFFGGRAGELF

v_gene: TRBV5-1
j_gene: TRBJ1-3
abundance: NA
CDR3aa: ASSSDPRDRGNTIY

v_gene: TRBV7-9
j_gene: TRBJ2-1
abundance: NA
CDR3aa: AGSREGTRNEQF

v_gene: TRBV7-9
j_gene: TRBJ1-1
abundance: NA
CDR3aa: ASSFTTGEAEAF

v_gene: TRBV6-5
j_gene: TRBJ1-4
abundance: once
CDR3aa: ASRRDREDNEKLF

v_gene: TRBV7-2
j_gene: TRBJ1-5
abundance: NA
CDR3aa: ASSRGGRGYYSNQPQH

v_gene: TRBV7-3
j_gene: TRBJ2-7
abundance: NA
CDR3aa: ASSPIAGTNFYEQY

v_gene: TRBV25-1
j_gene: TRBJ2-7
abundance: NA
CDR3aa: ASTPAGTGGGYEQY

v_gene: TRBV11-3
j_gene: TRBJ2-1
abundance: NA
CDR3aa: ASSLDPTGYNEQF

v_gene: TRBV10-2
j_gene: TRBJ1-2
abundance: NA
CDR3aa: ASSEFPNYGYT

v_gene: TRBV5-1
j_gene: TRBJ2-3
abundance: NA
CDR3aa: ASRQWIAGTDTQY

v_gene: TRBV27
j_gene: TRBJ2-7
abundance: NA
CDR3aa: ASSFIRGQGHEQY